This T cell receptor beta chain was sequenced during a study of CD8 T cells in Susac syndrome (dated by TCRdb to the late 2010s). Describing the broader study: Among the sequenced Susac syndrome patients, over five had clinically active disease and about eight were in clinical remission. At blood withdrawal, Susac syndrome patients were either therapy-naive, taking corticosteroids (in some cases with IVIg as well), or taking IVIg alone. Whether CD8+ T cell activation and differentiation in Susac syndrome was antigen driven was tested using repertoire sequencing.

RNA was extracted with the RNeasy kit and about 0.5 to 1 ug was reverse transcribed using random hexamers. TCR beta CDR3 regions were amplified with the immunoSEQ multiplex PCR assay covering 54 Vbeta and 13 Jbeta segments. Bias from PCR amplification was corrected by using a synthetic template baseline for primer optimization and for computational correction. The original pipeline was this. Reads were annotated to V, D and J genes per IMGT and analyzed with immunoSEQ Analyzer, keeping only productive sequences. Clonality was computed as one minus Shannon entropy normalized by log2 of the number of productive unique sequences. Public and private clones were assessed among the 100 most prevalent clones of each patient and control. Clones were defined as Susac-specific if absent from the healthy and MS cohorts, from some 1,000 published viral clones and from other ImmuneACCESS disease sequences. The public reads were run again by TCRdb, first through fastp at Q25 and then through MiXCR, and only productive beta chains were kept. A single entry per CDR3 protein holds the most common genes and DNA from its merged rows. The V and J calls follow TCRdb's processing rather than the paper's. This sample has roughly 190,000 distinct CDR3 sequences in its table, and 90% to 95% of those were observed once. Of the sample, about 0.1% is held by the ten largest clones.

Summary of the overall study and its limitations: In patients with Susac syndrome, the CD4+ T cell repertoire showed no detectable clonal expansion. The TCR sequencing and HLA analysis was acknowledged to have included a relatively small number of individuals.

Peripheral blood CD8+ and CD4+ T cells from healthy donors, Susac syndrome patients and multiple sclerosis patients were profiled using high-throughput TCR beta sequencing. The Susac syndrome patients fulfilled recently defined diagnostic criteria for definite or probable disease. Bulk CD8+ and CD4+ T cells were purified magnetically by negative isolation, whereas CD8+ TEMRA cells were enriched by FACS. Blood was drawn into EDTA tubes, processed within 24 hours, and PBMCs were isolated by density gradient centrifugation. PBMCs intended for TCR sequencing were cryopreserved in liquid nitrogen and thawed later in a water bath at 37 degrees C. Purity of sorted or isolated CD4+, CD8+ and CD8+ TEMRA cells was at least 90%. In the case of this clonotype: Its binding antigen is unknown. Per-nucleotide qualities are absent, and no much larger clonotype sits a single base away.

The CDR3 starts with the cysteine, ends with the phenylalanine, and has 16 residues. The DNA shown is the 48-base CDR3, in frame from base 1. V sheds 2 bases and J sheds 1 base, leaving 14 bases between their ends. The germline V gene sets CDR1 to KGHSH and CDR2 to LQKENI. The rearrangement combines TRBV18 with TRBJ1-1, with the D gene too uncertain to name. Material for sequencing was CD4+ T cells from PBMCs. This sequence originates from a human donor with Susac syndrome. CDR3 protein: CASSPSAISSNTEAFF. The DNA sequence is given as TGTGCCAGCTCACCATCTGCGATCTCTTCGAACACTGAAGCTTTCTTT.